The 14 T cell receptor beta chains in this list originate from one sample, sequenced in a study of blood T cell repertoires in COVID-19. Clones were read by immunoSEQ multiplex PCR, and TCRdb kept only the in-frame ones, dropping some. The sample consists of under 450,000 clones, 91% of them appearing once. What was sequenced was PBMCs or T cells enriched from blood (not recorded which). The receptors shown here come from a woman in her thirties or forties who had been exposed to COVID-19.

CDR3 DNA: TGCGCCACCCTGGACAGGTTTAATTCACCCCTCCACTTT. Protein sequence: CATLDRFNSPLHF. V and J are TRBV10-2 and TRBJ1-6, with 7 positions matching TRBD1. CDR1 and CDR2 from the germline V gene are WSHSY and SAAADI. This CDR3 is built from 13 residues. V gave up 10 bases and J gave up 6 bases; unmatched junction bases: 6.

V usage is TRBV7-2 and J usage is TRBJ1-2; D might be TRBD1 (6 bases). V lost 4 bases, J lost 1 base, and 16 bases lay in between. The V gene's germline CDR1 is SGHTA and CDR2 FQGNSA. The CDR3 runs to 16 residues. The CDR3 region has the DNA TGTGCCAGCAGCTCAAGATCGGACAGATTTAACTATGGCTACACCTTC. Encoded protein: CASSSRSDRFNYGYTF.

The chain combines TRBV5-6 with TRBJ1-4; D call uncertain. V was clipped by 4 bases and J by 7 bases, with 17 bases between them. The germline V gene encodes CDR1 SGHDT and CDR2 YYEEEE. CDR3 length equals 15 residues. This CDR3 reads CASSPRGRFVEKLFF. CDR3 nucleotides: TGTGCCAGCAGCCCTCGGGGAAGGTTCGTTGAAAAACTGTTTTTT. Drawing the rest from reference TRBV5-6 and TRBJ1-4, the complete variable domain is DAGVTQSPTHLIKTRGQQVTLRCSPKSGHDTVSWYQQALGQGPQFIFQYYEEEERQRGNFPDRFSGHQFPNYSSELNVNALLLGDSALYLCASSPRGRFVEKLFFGSGTQLSVL.

Written as DNA, the CDR3 is TGTGCCAGTAGTACGGACAGGGGGGTAGGCAATCAGCCCCAGCATTTT. It encodes CASSTDRGVGNQPQHF. The rearrangement joins TRBV19 to TRBJ1-5, with TRBD1 matching over 10 bases. The CDR3 totals 16 residues. V gave up 4 bases and J gave up 2 bases; unmatched junction bases: 5. Germline V gene sequence: CDR1 LNHDA, CDR2 SQIVND (reference sequence).

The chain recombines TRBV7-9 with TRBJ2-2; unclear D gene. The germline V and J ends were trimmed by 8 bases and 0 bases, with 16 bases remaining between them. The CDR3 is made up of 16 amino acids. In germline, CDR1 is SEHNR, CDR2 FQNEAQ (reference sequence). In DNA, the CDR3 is TGTGCCAGCCCCTTTCAAGTAGACTCGAACACCGGGGAGCTGTTTTTT. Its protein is CASPFQVDSNTGELFF.

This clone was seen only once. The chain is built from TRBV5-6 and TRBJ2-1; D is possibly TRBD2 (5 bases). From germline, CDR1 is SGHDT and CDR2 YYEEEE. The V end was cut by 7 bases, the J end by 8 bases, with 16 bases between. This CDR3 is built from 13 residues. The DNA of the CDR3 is TGTGCCAGCTATCTAGCCGTGTTGGATGAGCAGTTCTTC. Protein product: CASYLAVLDEQFF.

The CDR3 coding sequence is TGTGCCAGCAGCTTAGATCGGTTCAGGATGAACACTGAAGCTTTCTTT. Protein product: CASSLDRFRMNTEAFF. The chain uses TRBV11-3 and TRBJ1-1; D gene ambiguous. Germline lookup yields CDR1 SGHNT and CDR2 YENEEA. V was clipped by 0 bases and J by 0 bases, with 11 bases between them. This CDR3 has 16 residues.

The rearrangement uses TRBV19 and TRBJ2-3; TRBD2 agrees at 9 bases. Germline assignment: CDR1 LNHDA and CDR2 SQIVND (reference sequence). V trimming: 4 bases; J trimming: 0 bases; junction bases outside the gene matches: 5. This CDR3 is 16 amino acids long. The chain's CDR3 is CASSTSGGTSTDTQYF. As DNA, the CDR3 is TGTGCCAGTAGTACCAGCGGGGGGACTAGCACAGATACGCAGTATTTT.

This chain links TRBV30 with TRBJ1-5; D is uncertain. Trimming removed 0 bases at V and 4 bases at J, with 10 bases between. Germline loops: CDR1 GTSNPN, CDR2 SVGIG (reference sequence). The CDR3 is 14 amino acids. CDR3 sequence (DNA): TGTGCCTGGAGTGTATTACCGGGAAATCAGCCCCAGCATTTT. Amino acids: CAWSVLPGNQPQHF. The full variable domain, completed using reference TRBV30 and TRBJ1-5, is SQTIHQWPATLVQPVGSPLSLECTVEGTSNPNLYWYRQAAGRGLQLLFYSVGIGQISSEVPQNLSASRPQDRQFILSSKKLLLSDSGFYLCAWSVLPGNQPQHFGDGTRLSIL.

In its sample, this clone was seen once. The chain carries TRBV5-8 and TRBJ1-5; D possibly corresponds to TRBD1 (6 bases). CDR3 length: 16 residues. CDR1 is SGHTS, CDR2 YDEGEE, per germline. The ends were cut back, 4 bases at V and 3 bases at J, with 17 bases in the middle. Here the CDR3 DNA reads TGTGCCAGCAGCCTATGGTCAGGGGCCCTCAATCAGCCCCAGCATTTT. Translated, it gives CASSLWSGALNQPQHF.

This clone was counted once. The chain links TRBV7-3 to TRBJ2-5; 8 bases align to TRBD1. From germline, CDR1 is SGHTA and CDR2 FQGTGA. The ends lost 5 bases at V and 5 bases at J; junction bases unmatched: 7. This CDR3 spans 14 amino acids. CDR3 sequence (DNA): TGTGCCAGCAGCAAAAGGACAGGGTTTGAGACCCAGTACTTC. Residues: CASSKRTGFETQYF.

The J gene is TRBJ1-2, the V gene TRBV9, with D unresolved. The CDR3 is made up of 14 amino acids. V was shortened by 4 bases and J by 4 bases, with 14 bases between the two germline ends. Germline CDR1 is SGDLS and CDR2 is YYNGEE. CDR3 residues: CASSPEARSYGYTF. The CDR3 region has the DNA TGTGCCAGCAGCCCAGAAGCGAGGTCCTATGGCTACACCTTC.

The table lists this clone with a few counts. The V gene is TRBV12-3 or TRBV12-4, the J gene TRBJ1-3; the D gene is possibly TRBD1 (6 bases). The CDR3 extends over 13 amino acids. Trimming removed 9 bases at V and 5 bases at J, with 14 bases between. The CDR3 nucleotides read TGTGCCAGTACAGGGCTGGAAAGAAACACCATATATTTT. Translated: CASTGLERNTIYF.

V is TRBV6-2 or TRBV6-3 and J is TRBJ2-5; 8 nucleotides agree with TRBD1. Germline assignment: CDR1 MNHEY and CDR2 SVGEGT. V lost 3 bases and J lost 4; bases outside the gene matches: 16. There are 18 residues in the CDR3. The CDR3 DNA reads TGTGCCAGCAGTTATAGCACGGACAGGGCGGTGGTTGTAGAGACCCAGTACTTC. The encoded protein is CASSYSTDRAVVVETQYF.